Below, 25 T cell receptor beta chains from the same sample are listed, as sequenced in a study of blood T cell repertoires in COVID-19. Here immunoSEQ multiplex PCR was the method, and the copy in TCRdb shows in-frame clones only, minus some. The sample has 250,000 or so clones; around 89% are singletons. Material: peripheral blood. These receptors came from a woman aged 55-70 years with COVID-19, enrolled during active disease.

This clone has only a few counts. This rearrangement joins TRBV24-1 to TRBJ1-1, with TRBD1 matching 9 bases. V lost 4 bases, J lost 0 bases, and 11 bases stayed unmatched. This CDR3 contains 18 residues. Germline V gene data show CDR1 as KGHDR and CDR2 as SFDVKD. The CDR3 loop is CATSDSRTGDRMNTEAFF. CDR3 in DNA: TGTGCCACCAGTGACTCTAGGACAGGGGACCGAATGAACACTGAAGCTTTCTTT.

The rearrangement uses TRBV2 and TRBJ1-4, with 9 bases matching TRBD1. V gave up 4 bases and J gave up 5 bases; unmatched junction bases: 11. This CDR3 comprises 17 residues. Germline lookup yields CDR1 SNHLY and CDR2 FYNNEI. The CDR3 DNA reads TGTGCCAGCAGTGGTACAGGGGGCAGAGGGGGGAATGAAAAACTGTTTTTT. This gives the protein CASSGTGGRGGNEKLFF.

The V gene is TRBV27, the J gene TRBJ1-2; 11 bases line up with TRBD1. V shed 4 bases and J 4 bases; nucleotides not matched to a gene: 5. CDR1 and CDR2 from the germline V gene are MNHEY and SMNVEV (reference sequence). The CDR3 is 15 amino acids. The CDR3 bases are TGTGCCAGCAGTTCGGACAGGGGGCTAGGCTATGGCTACACCTTC. Protein: CASSSDRGLGYGYTF.

This chain connects TRBV30 to TRBJ1-1, with a tentative D call TRBD1 (5 bases). Trimming pared 5 bases from V and 7 bases from J, leaving 17 bases between. Germline assignment: CDR1 GTSNPN and CDR2 SVGIG (reference sequence). The CDR3 has 13 amino acids. CDR3 bases: TGTGCCTGGGTCAGGGATTTCGGCGGTGAAGCTTTCTTT. It specifies CAWVRDFGGEAFF.

The chain combines TRBV5-5 with TRBJ1-5; TRBD1 agrees at 8 bases. V gave up 4 bases and J gave up 6 bases; unmatched junction bases: 9. Germline lookup yields CDR1 SGHKS and CDR2 YYEKEE (reference sequence). CDR3 length: 15 amino acids. CDR3 in DNA: TGTGCCAGCAGCCCGCCGGGCAGGGGGCGTCAGCCCCAGCATTTT. Amino acids: CASSPPGRGRQPQHF.

The chain combines TRBV6-2 or TRBV6-3 with TRBJ2-6, with D possibly TRBD1 on 5 matching bases. Germline assignment: CDR1 MNHEY and CDR2 SVGEGT. The ends were cut back, 5 bases at V and 0 bases at J, with 20 bases in the middle. This CDR3 is 19 amino acids long. DNA for the CDR3: TGTGCCAGCAGTGCCGCTGACAGCCTAATTTACTCTGGGGCCAACGTCCTGACTTTC. It yields the protein CASSAADSLIYSGANVLTF.

Only one count was recorded for this clone. This sequence joins TRBV5-4 and TRBJ2-7, with TRBD2 matching 8 bases. The CDR3 covers 16 residues. Germline loops: CDR1 SGHNT, CDR2 YYREEE (reference sequence). Trimming cost V 1 base and J 1 base; bases outside gene matches: 7. The CDR3 DNA follows: TGTGCCAGCAGCTTGTACGGGGGGGCCCGATCCTACGAGCAGTACTTC. This codes for CASSLYGGARSYEQYF.

J is TRBJ1-1 and V is TRBV7-2; TRBD1 might be the D (5 bases). Per the germline V gene, CDR1 is SGHTA and CDR2 is FQGNSA. The CDR3 has 13 amino acids. Trimming left V 3 bases short and J 7 bases short, with 12 bases between. DNA of the CDR3: TGTGCCAGCAGCTTTACCGGACAATTTGAAGCTTTCTTT. Translation gives CASSFTGQFEAFF.

The rearrangement uses TRBV12-3 or TRBV12-4 and TRBJ1-1; D unresolved. V was trimmed by 2 bases and J by 1 base, leaving 5 bases between them. CDR3 length: 13 amino acids. The CDR3 nucleotides are TGTGCCAGCAGTTTATCCAAGAACACTGAAGCTTTCTTT. Protein sequence: CASSLSKNTEAFF.

This clone was detected only once. The chain joins TRBV7-2 to TRBJ1-5, with no clear D. The CDR3 is 15 amino acids. The germline V gene encodes CDR1 SGHTA and CDR2 FQGNSA. Trimming shortened V by 5 bases and J by 3 bases, and 14 bases separated the two germline ends. In nucleotides, the CDR3 is TGTGCCAGCAGCCCCAGGACTGGGCACAATCAGCCCCAGCATTTT. This translates into CASSPRTGHNQPQHF.

The chain carries TRBV4-2 and TRBJ1-2; D might be TRBD1 (5 bases). Germline-derived CDR1 and CDR2 are LGHNA and YNFKEQ. With 0 bases removed from V and 4 bases from J, the gap between germline ends came to 15 bases. The CDR3 totals 16 residues. The CDR3 loop is CASSQESRVSPYGYTF. CDR3 DNA: TGTGCCAGCAGCCAAGAAAGCAGGGTCTCCCCCTATGGCTACACCTTC.

The chain joins TRBV27 to TRBJ1-4; D call uncertain. The CDR3 is 15 residues long. The germline V and J ends were trimmed by 6 bases and 0 bases, with 11 bases remaining between them. The germline gives CDR1 MNHEY, CDR2 SMNVEV (reference sequence). As DNA, the CDR3 is TGTGCCAGCAGCCCTTCTTTTACAACTAATGAAAAACTGTTTTTT. It encodes CASSPSFTTNEKLFF.

The chain uses TRBV24-1 and TRBJ2-1; 7 bases are shared with TRBD1. V shed 9 bases, J shed 9 bases, and the junction held 7 bases outside the gene matches. This CDR3 comprises 12 residues. Germline V lookup: CDR1 KGHDR, CDR2 SFDVKD. The CDR3 nucleotides are TGTGCCACCGGAACCGCAGGGGGTGAGCAGTTCTTC. It is translated as CATGTAGGEQFF.

The chain couples TRBV3-1 (or the pseudogene TRBV3-2) to TRBJ1-2; 9 positions match TRBD1. The CDR3 totals 17 residues. Germline V CDR1 and CDR2: LGHDT, YNNKEL (reference sequence). V shed 1 base and J 4 bases; nucleotides not matched to a gene: 10. CDR3 loop: CASSQGAGDRVVYGYTF. The CDR3 nucleotides read TGTGCCAGCAGCCAAGGGGCCGGGGACAGGGTGGTCTATGGCTACACCTTC.

The rearrangement joins TRBV5-1 to TRBJ2-1; 7 bases align to TRBD2. CDR1 and CDR2 from the germline V gene are SGHRS and YFSETQ. After removal of 0 bases from V and 4 bases from J, the junction contained 7 bases not matched to a gene. This CDR3 has 16 amino acids. The CDR3 DNA sequence: TGCGCCAGCAGCTTGGCCGTAGCGGGCCTTTACAATGAGCAGTTCTTC. It yields the protein CASSLAVAGLYNEQFF.

This chain links TRBV4-3 with TRBJ1-2; D remains ambiguous. Germline-derived CDR1 and CDR2 are LGHNA and YSLEER. The V end lost 0 bases, the J end lost 8 bases, and 19 bases lay between the germline ends. This CDR3 contains 16 residues. This CDR3 reads CASSQDDQTWRAGYTF. DNA for the CDR3: TGCGCCAGCAGCCAAGACGACCAGACATGGCGGGCGGGCTACACCTTC.

The chain carries TRBV13 and TRBJ1-6, with 8 bases fitting TRBD1. Germline CDR1 PRHDT, CDR2 FYEKMQ (reference sequence). This CDR3 spans 15 amino acids. After removal of 0 bases from V and 9 bases from J, the junction contained 4 bases not matched to a gene. The DNA for the CDR3 is TGTGCCAGCAGCTTAGGGCAGGGGGCTAGTTCACCCCTCCACTTT. It encodes CASSLGQGASSPLHF.

The chain employs TRBV6-5 and TRBJ1-1, with 10 nucleotides matching TRBD1. CDR1 and CDR2 (germline): MNHEY, SVGAGI. Germline trimming cut 8 bases from V and 3 bases from J; bases unmatched to any gene: 6. The CDR3 runs 14 residues. The DNA of the CDR3 is TGTGCCAGCGGGACAGGGGCGTCCTACACTGAAGCTTTCTTT. Translating gives CASGTGASYTEAFF.

The J gene is TRBJ1-5, the V gene TRBV14, with D perhaps matching TRBD1 (6 bases). The CDR3 covers 15 residues. The V gene lost 3 bases and the J gene lost 3 bases, with 12 bases spanning the gap. Germline CDR1 reads SGHDN; CDR2 reads FVKESK. CDR3 coding DNA: TGTGCCAGCAGCCACGCCACAGGGTTCAATCAGCCCCAGCATTTT. Protein: CASSHATGFNQPQHF.

The chain is built from TRBV19 and TRBJ1-1; D gene uncertain. The CDR3 extends over 14 amino acids. Deletions cut 2 bases from V and 2 bases from J, with 9 bases between. Germline V gene sequence: CDR1 LNHDA, CDR2 SQIVND (reference sequence). CDR3 amino acids: CASSILALNTEAFF. The CDR3 nucleotides read TGTGCCAGTAGTATATTAGCTTTAAACACTGAAGCTTTCTTT.

This chain joins TRBV6-6 and TRBJ1-2; D is uncertain. The CDR3 loop spans 13 amino acids. Trimming pared 0 bases from V and 3 bases from J, leaving 5 bases between. Germline loops: CDR1 MNHNY, CDR2 SVGAGI (reference sequence). CDR3 DNA sequence: TGTGCCAGCAGTTACTCGTCTTACTATGGCTACACCTTC. As protein: CASSYSSYYGYTF.

The chain employs TRBV3-1 (or the pseudogene TRBV3-2) and TRBJ2-7; unclear D gene. Germline V gives CDR1 LGHDT, CDR2 YNNKEL (reference sequence). CDR3 length equals 15 residues. Trimming cost V 0 bases and J 0 bases, with 9 bases left between them. In nucleotides, the CDR3 is TGTGCCAGCAGCCAAGATTGGGCCTCCTCCTACGAGCAGTACTTC. Its translation is CASSQDWASSYEQYF.

The CDR3 here is CASSHGTGDGYQPQHF. In DNA form, the CDR3 reads TGCGCCAGCAGTCACGGGACAGGGGATGGGTATCAGCCCCAGCATTTT. The J gene is TRBJ1-5, the V gene TRBV23-1; 10 bases are shared with TRBD1. TRBV23-1 falls under the ORF class, with uncertain function. This CDR3 has 16 amino acids. With V trimmed by 3 bases and J by 5 bases, 7 bases remained unmatched.

This sequence joins TRBV25-1 and TRBJ1-1; D is unclear. V lost 3 bases and J lost 4, with 9 bases in between. Germline V gene sequence: CDR1 MGHDK, CDR2 SYGVNS. This CDR3 is built from 13 residues. The CDR3 here is CASSDRLITEAFF. As DNA, the CDR3 is TGTGCCAGCAGTGACAGGCTAATCACTGAAGCTTTCTTT.

This rearrangement joins TRBV19 to TRBJ1-4, with D perhaps matching TRBD1 (6 bases). The CDR3 has 15 residues. Germline-derived CDR1 and CDR2 are LNHDA and SQIVND (reference sequence). V was shortened by 6 bases and J by 5 bases, with 16 bases between the two germline ends. CDR3 in amino acids: CASRSGGAGNEKLFF. Written as DNA, the CDR3 is TGTGCCAGTAGGTCGGGGGGCGCTGGGAATGAAAAACTGTTTTTT.